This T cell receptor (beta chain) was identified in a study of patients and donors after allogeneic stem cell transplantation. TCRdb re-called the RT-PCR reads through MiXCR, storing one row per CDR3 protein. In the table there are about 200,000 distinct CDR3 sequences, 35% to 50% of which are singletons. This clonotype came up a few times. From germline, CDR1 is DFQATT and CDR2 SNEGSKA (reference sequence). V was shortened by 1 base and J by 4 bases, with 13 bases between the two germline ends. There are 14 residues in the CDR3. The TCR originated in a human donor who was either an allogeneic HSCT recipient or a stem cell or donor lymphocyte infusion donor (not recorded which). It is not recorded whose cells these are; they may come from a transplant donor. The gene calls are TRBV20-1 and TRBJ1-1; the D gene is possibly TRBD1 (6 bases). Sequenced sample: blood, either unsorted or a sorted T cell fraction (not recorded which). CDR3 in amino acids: CSARGGGFGTEAFF. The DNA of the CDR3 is TGCAGTGCTAGAGGGGGGGGCTTCGGCACTGAAGCTTTCTTT.